Below are 2 T cell receptor beta chains sequenced from a single sample in a study of blood T cell repertoires in COVID-19. Only in-frame clones appear in the TCRdb table, and some are missing; sequencing was by immunoSEQ multiplex PCR. The sample consists of about 150,000 clones, around 81% of them appearing once. Sequenced material: peripheral blood. These receptors were obtained from a man aged 55-75 years with active or convalescent COVID-19.

This chain joins TRBV5-4 and TRBJ1-6; D is possibly TRBD1 (6 bases). Per the germline V gene, CDR1 is SGHNT and CDR2 is YYREEE (reference sequence). With 3 bases removed from V and 1 base from J, the gap between germline ends came to 8 bases. The CDR3 length is 15 residues. CDR3 loop: CASSSQGSYNSPLHF. CDR3 nucleotide sequence: TGTGCCAGCAGCTCACAGGGTTCCTATAATTCACCCCTCCACTTT.

The chain carries TRBV28 and TRBJ2-1; 8 nucleotides agree with TRBD2. The CDR3 is 15 residues long. The junction had 10 bases not matched to a gene; V was cut back by 4 bases and J by 8 bases. CDR1 is MDHEN and CDR2 is SYDVKM in the germline V gene. CDR3 bases: TGTGCCAGCAGTTGGAGCGGGAGCGGTGGCTATGAGCAGTTCTTC. It yields the protein CASSWSGSGGYEQFF. Supplemented by reference TRBV28 and TRBJ2-1, the full variable domain reads DVKVTQSSRYLVKRTGEKVFLECVQDMDHENMFWYRQDPGLGLRLIYFSYDVKMKEKGDIPEGYSVSREKKERFSLILESASTNQTSMYLCASSWSGSGGYEQFFGPGTRLTVL.